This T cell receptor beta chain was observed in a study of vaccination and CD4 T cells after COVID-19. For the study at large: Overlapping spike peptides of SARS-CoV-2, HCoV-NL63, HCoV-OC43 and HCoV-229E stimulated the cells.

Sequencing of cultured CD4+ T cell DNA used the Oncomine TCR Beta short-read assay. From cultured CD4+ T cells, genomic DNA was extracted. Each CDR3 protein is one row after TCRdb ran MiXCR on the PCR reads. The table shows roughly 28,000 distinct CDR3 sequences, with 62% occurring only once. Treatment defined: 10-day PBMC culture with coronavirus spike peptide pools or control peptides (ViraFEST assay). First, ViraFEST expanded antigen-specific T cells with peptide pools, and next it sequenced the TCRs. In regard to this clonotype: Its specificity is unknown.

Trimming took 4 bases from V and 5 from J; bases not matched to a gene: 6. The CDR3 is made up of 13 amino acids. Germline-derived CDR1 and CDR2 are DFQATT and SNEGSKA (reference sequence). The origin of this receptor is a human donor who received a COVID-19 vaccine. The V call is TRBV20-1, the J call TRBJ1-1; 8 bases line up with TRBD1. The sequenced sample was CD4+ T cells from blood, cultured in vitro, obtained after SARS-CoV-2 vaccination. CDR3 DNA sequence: TGCAGTGCTACCGCAGGGGGCAAAACTGAAGCTTTCTTT. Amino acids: CSATAGGKTEAFF.